Listed below are T cell receptor beta chains from one sample, sequenced in a study of T-cell memory formation after mild COVID-19. MiXCR was run by TCRdb on the 5' RACE reads, yielding one entry per CDR3 protein. Among roughly 120,000 distinct CDR3 sequences listed, over 20% were seen once. The specimen was PBMCs or a T cell subset sorted from them (not recorded which). Every receptor here comes from a man aged 18-30 years who had mild COVID-19 (a few samples of this study predate the infection). Cell type and time point are not known. CDR3s include the opening cysteine and the closing phenylalanine or tryptophan. A D gene is named only where the DNA matches it firmly. Clone size appears in some rows only: once, few, many, or a class for an expanded clone.

- | TRBJ2-3 | TRBV12-3/TRBV12-4 | TRBD1 | CATGRGQGDTDTQYF | TGTGCCACAGGAAGAGGACAGGGAGACACAGATACGCAGTATTTT
- | TRBJ2-7 | TRBV7-2 | - | CASSFRSYEQYF | TGTGCCAGCAGCTTTAGGAGCTACGAGCAGTACTTC
- | TRBJ2-2 | TRBV29-1 | - | CSVGPSGGELFF | TGCAGCGTAGGACCCTCCGGCGGGGAGCTGTTTTTT
- | TRBJ1-1 | TRBV11-2 | - | CASYGGSTEAFF | TGTGCCAGCTACGGGGGGAGCACTGAAGCTTTCTTT
- | TRBJ2-2 | TRBV29-1 | - | CSVVVPSGELFF | TGCAGCGTTGTGGTCCCCTCCGGGGAGCTGTTTTTT
few | TRBJ1-2 | TRBV29-1 | - | CSVFSGESSYGYTF | TGCAGCGTCTTCTCTGGGGAAAGCTCCTATGGCTACACCTTC
few | TRBJ2-2 | TRBV4-1 | TRBD2 | CASSQDDRAGSRELFF | TGCGCCAGCAGCCAAGATGACAGAGCGGGGTCTAGGGAGCTGTTTTTT
few | TRBJ2-1 | TRBV6-5 | - | CASSYGQPNEQFF | TGTGCCAGCAGTTATGGACAGCCCAATGAGCAGTTCTTC
few | TRBJ2-3 | TRBV20-1 | TRBD2 | CSASPQYRGGGTDTQYF | TGCAGTGCTAGCCCCCAGTACCGGGGGGGCGGCACAGATACGCAGTATTTT
few | TRBJ1-5 | TRBV6-1 | - | CASSWPPDGVHNQPQHF | TGTGCCAGCAGCTGGCCCCCAGACGGGGTTCACAATCAGCCCCAGCATTTT
few | TRBJ1-2 | TRBV27 | - | CASSSLPGAFPEGYTF | TGTGCCAGCAGTTCCCTCCCGGGAGCGTTCCCGGAGGGCTACACCTTC
- | TRBJ1-1 | TRBV12-3/TRBV12-4 | - | CASSVGFFAEAFF | TGTGCCAGCAGTGTCGGTTTTTTCGCTGAAGCTTTCTTT
few | TRBJ1-1 | TRBV6-1 | - | CASRDNWNTEAFF | TGTGCCAGCAGGGACAATTGGAACACTGAAGCTTTCTTT
few | TRBJ2-1 | TRBV7-8 | TRBD2 | CATSRGGSNNEQFF | TGTGCCACTTCACGGGGGGGGTCGAACAATGAGCAGTTCTTC
- | TRBJ2-7 | TRBV6-2/TRBV6-3 | - | CASSYSGTALSYEQYF | TGTGCCAGCAGTTACTCCGGGACTGCGCTCTCCTACGAGCAGTACTTC